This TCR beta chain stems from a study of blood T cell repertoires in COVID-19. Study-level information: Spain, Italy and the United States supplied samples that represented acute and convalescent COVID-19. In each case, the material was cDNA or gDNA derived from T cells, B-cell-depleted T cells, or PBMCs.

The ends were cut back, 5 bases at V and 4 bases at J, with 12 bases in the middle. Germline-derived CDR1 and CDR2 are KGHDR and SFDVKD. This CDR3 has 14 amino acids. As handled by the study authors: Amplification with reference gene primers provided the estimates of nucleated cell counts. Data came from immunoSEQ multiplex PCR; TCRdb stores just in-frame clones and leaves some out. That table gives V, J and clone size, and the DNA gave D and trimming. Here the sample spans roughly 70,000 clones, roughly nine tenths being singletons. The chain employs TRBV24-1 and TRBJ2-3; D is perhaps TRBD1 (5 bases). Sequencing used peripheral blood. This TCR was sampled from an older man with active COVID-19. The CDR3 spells CATSGARAPDTQYF. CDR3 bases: TGTGCCACCAGTGGGGCCAGGGCCCCAGATACGCAGTATTTT.